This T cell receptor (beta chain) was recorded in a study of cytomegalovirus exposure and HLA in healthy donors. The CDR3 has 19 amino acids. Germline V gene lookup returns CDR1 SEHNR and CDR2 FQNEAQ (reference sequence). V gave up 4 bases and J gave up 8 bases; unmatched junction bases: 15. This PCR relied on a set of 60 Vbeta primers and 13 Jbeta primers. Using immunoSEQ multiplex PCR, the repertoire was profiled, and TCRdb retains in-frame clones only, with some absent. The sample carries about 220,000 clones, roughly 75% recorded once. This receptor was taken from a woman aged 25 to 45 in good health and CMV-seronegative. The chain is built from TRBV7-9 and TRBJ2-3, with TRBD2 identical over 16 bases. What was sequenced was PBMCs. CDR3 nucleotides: TGTGCCAGCAGCTCCCTAGGGACTAGCGGGAGGGAGCCTTTGAGTACGCAGTATTTT. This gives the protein CASSSLGTSGREPLSTQYF.